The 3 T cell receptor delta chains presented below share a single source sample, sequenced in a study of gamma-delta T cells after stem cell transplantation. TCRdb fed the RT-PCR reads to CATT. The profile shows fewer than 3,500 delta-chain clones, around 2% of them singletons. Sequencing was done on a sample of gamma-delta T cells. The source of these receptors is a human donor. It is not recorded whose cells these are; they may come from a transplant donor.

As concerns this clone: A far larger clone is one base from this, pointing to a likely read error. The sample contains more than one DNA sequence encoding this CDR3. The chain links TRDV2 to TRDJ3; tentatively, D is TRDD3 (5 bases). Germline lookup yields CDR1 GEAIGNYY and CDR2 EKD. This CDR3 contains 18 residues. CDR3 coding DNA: TGTGCCTGTGACACCGGCTGGGTTAGCTCCTGGGATACCCGACAGATGTTTTTC. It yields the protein CACDTGWVSSWDTRQMFF.

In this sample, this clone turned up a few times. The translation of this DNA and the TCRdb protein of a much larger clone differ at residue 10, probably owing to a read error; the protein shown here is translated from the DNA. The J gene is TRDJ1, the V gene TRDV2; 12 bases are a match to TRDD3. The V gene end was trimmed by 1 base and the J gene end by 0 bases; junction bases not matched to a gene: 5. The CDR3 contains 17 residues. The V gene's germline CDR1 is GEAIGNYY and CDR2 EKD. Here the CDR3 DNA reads TGTGCCTGTGACACGCTGGGGGATACGGTGTACACCGATAAACTCATCTTT. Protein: CACDTLGDTVYTDKLIF.

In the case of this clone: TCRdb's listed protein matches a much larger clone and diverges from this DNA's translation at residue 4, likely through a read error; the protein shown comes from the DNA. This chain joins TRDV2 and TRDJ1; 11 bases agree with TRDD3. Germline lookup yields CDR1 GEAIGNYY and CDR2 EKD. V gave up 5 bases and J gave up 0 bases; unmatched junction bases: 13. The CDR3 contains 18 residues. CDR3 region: CACGSVLGDKGDTDKLIF. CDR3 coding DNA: TGTGCCTGTGGCAGTGTACTGGGGGATAAGGGGGACACCGATAAACTCATCTTT.